These 18 T cell receptor beta chains were all obtained from the same sample, sequenced in a study of blood T cell repertoires in COVID-19. The data were produced by immunoSEQ multiplex PCR, yet TCRdb's version contains in-frame clones alone and is incomplete. The table records roughly 250,000 clones, approximately 90% of them present only once. The specimen was peripheral blood. The receptor set was obtained from a woman aged 40 to 50 who had recovered from COVID-19.

Note on this clone: This CDR3 is also generated by other DNA sequences in the sample. V usage is TRBV6-4 and J usage is TRBJ1-1; the D gene is possibly TRBD1 (5 bases). Trimming pared 2 bases from V and 5 bases from J, leaving 9 bases between. Germline V gene data show CDR1 as MRHNA and CDR2 as SNTAGT. The CDR3 consists of 13 residues. The CDR3 here is CASSDRGGTEAFF. CDR3 sequence (DNA): TGTGCCAGCAGTGACAGGGGAGGAACTGAAGCTTTCTTT.

This clone was observed once. The genes are TRBV3-1 (or the pseudogene TRBV3-2) and TRBJ1-5; D is unclear. Germline V gene sequence: CDR1 LGHDT, CDR2 YNNKEL (reference sequence). The CDR3 sequence is 14 residues long. V lost 1 base, J lost 4 bases, and 8 bases lay in between. The CDR3, as DNA: TGTGCCAGCAGCCAAGGCTGGAGGAATCAGCCCCAGCATTTT. As protein: CASSQGWRNQPQHF.

This chain connects TRBV2 to TRBJ2-6; D possibly corresponds to TRBD2 (6 bases). The CDR3 is 14 amino acids. Deletions cut 7 bases from V and 4 bases from J, with 11 bases between. Germline CDR1 and CDR2: SNHLY and FYNNEI. Written as DNA, the CDR3 is TGTGCCAGCATTGGGGGGATGGGGGCCAACGTCCTGACTTTC. It encodes CASIGGMGANVLTF.

V gene TRBV29-1 combines with J gene TRBJ2-1; 11 bases match TRBD2. CDR3 length equals 14 residues. The J segment lost 3 bases and the V segment lost 3 bases, leaving 1 base of the junction unmatched. Per the germline V gene, CDR1 is SQVTM and CDR2 is ANQGSEA. CDR3 coding DNA: TGCAGCGTTGAGGGGACTAGCGGCTACAATGAGCAGTTCTTC. This sequence encodes CSVEGTSGYNEQFF.

This clone occurred a few times. This CDR3 is CASSQGQGAGELFF. CDR3 coding DNA: TGTGCCAGCAGCCAAGGGCAGGGGGCCGGGGAGCTGTTTTTT. The chain employs TRBV3-1 (or the pseudogene TRBV3-2) and TRBJ2-2, with 7 bases fitting TRBD1. J lost 6 bases, V lost 1 base, and 2 bases had no gene match. CDR1 is LGHDT, CDR2 YNNKEL, per germline (reference sequence). This CDR3 is 14 amino acids long.

V usage is TRBV5-6 and J usage is TRBJ2-1; D not resolved. The CDR3 covers 12 residues. The germline V gene has CDR1 SGHDT and CDR2 YYEEEE. V shed 1 base and J shed 6 bases, with 5 bases lying between them. The CDR3 nucleotides read TGTGCCAGCAGCTTGTTCATCAATGAGCAGTTCTTC. Translation gives CASSLFINEQFF.

This chain connects TRBV19 to TRBJ1-4; a possible D gene is TRBD1 (5 bases). This CDR3 is built from 17 residues. Germline CDR1 and CDR2: LNHDA and SQIVND (reference sequence). V shed 4 bases and J shed 0 bases, with 15 bases lying between them. CDR3 loop: CASSTHAGPSTNEKLFF. The CDR3 DNA follows: TGTGCCAGTAGTACGCATGCGGGGCCGTCAACTAATGAAAAACTGTTTTTT.

This clone came up once. The chain combines TRBV5-8 with TRBJ1-4, with TRBD1 matching 12 bases. After removal of 3 bases from V and 3 bases from J, the junction contained 3 bases not matched to a gene. CDR1 and CDR2 (germline): SGHTS, YDEGEE. The CDR3 contains 16 residues. The CDR3 DNA reads as TGTGCCAGCAGCTCGGGACAGGGGGCGGCTAATGAAAAACTGTTTTTT. Translating it yields CASSSGQGAANEKLFF.

The J gene is TRBJ2-2, the V gene TRBV7-9, with TRBD1 as a possible D gene (6 bases). The CDR3 loop spans 13 amino acids. The V gene lost 5 bases and the J gene lost 5 bases, with 9 bases spanning the gap. Germline values: CDR1 SEHNR, CDR2 FQNEAQ (reference sequence). As DNA, the CDR3 is TGTGCCAGCAGCCTCACAGGGACCGGGGAGCTGTTTTTT. It yields the protein CASSLTGTGELFF.

The rearrangement uses TRBV6-2 or TRBV6-3 and TRBJ1-1; possibly TRBD1 for D (6 bases). This CDR3 is built from 15 residues. Per the germline V gene, CDR1 is MNHEY and CDR2 is SVGEGT. The V end was cut by 2 bases, the J end by 1 base, with 11 bases between. The CDR3 reads CASSYGGSGNTEAFF. Here the CDR3 DNA reads TGTGCCAGCAGTTACGGGGGCAGCGGGAACACTGAAGCTTTCTTT.

This CDR3 reads CASSPGTGGRDEQYF. The CDR3 bases are TGTGCCAGCAGTCCAGGGACAGGGGGCCGGGACGAGCAGTACTTC. The chain has TRBV6-4 and TRBJ2-7; 12 bases line up with TRBD1. The germline gives CDR1 MRHNA, CDR2 SNTAGT. With V trimmed by 5 bases and J by 5 bases, 7 bases remained unmatched. The CDR3 has 15 residues.

CDR3 sequence reads: CASSLSQGINEKLFF. The CDR3, as DNA: TGTGCCAGCAGCCTCTCCCAGGGGATTAATGAAAAACTGTTTTTT. The chain links TRBV7-9 to TRBJ1-4, with D possibly being TRBD1 (6 bases). V was shortened by 5 bases and J by 4 bases, with 14 bases between the two germline ends. CDR3 length equals 15 residues. Germline CDR1 and CDR2: SEHNR and FQNEAQ (reference sequence).

This clone appeared once. CDR3 residues: CASSLAGRSAFF. The CDR3 DNA sequence: TGTGCCAGCAGCTTAGCGGGGAGGTCGGCTTTCTTT. The chain uses TRBV11-3 and TRBJ1-1; D ambiguous. Germline V lookup: CDR1 SGHNT, CDR2 YENEEA. This CDR3 is built from 12 residues. V was cut by 1 base and J by 11 bases, with 11 bases left in between.

The V gene is TRBV4-1, the J gene TRBJ1-1; 11 bases align to TRBD1. The CDR3 has 15 amino acids. V dropped 1 base and J dropped 5; count of bases not matched to a gene: 3. Per germline, CDR1 MGHRA and CDR2 YSYEKL. CDR3: CASSQGTGGKTEAFF. CDR3 nucleotides: TGCGCCAGCAGCCAAGGGACAGGGGGCAAGACTGAAGCTTTCTTT.

This clone was counted a single time. The V call is TRBV18, the J call TRBJ2-5; no definite D call. Germline CDR1 and CDR2: KGHSH and LQKENI. CDR3 length: 12 amino acids. V shed 2 bases and J shed 5 bases, with 6 bases lying between them. The CDR3, as DNA: TGTGCCAGCTCACCAGCCGAGGAGACCCAGTACTTC. Its protein is CASSPAEETQYF.

This rearrangement joins TRBV4-1 to TRBJ2-7, with 9 nucleotides matching TRBD1. The V and J ends lost 1 base and 5 bases, in that order; junction bases with no gene match: 3. The germline gives CDR1 MGHRA, CDR2 YSYEKL. This CDR3 spans 14 amino acids. CDR3 sequence reads: CASSQVGTGHEQYF. The CDR3 DNA reads as TGCGCCAGCAGCCAAGTGGGGACAGGGCACGAGCAGTACTTC.

V and J are TRBV7-8 and TRBJ2-7; 7 positions match TRBD1. Germline V gene sequence: CDR1 SGHVS, CDR2 FQNEAQ. V lost 3 bases, J lost 3 bases, and 8 bases stayed unmatched. The CDR3 loop spans 15 amino acids. CDR3 nucleotide sequence: TGTGCCAGCAGCTTCGGACAGGACCCCCGCTACGAGCAGTACTTC. It is translated as CASSFGQDPRYEQYF.

The V call is TRBV3-1 (or the pseudogene TRBV3-2), the J call TRBJ2-6; a possible D gene is TRBD2 (5 bases). With 0 bases removed from V and 0 bases from J, the gap between germline ends came to 6 bases. The CDR3 covers 16 residues. CDR1 and CDR2 from the germline V gene are LGHDT and YNNKEL (reference sequence). The CDR3 DNA is TGTGCCAGCAGCCAAGAGAGGGTCTCTGGGGCCAACGTCCTGACTTTC. Encoded protein: CASSQERVSGANVLTF.